The following is a TCR beta chain sequence with its context. The antigen is unknown. The CDR3 is 13 residues long. In germline, CDR1 is LNHDA, CDR2 SQIVND (reference sequence). J gave up 3 bases and V 6 bases, and 2 bases lay outside the gene matches. Method: immunoSEQ multiplex PCR; TCRdb's copy keeps in-frame clones and lacks some. The repertoire has approximately 130,000 clones, 93% of them found once; the top ten carry about 3.1%. This sample was taken from a study of T cell responses to AZD1222 COVID-19 vaccine. Overall study findings and caveats: Spike was spanned by vaccine-associated CD4 TCRs, which were dominant at 160-218 and 743-854.

This TCR came from an adult in good health. The chain employs TRBV19 and TRBJ1-2; TRBD1 agrees at 9 bases. The sequences come from peripheral blood, collected on day 0 of AZD1222 vaccination. DNA for the CDR3: TGTGCCAGTAGGAGGACAGGGGACTATGGCTACACCTTC. Its protein product is CASRRTGDYGYTF.